The subject of this entry is one T cell receptor beta chain. The antigen is unknown. This specimen comes from a study of blood T cells in healthy people across ages. General study results and limits: Unknown donor CMV status possibly confounded expanded clonotype changes.

Trimming stripped 1 base from V and 10 bases from J, with 10 bases between. Germline V lookup: CDR1 SEHNR, CDR2 FQNEAQ (reference sequence). This CDR3 contains 12 residues. Samples each yielded at least 6 micrograms of total RNA. With a J-beta primer mix and a sample-barcoded 5' primer, a second PCR ran about 7 to 12 cycles. TCRdb recomputed calls from the 5' RACE reads with MiXCR, one row per CDR3 protein. The sample lists over 1.5 million distinct CDR3 sequences, roughly 49% occurring once. The rearrangement links TRBV7-9 to TRBJ1-1; D possibly corresponds to TRBD1 (6 bases). The sequenced sample was blood. This TCR was recovered from a woman aged 40 to 55 in good health. The CDR3 loop reads CASSLDRRGAFF. The CDR3 bases are TGTGCCAGCAGCTTAGATCGCAGGGGAGCTTTCTTT. The variable domain in full, completed from reference TRBV7-9 and TRBJ1-1, reads DTGVSQNPRHKITKRGQNVTFRCDPISEHNRLYWYRQTLGQGPEFLTYFQNEAQLEKSRLLSDRFSAERPKGSFSTLEIQRTEQGDSAMYLCASSLDRRGAFFGQGTRLTVV.